The 9 T cell receptor beta chains in this list originate from one sample, sequenced in a study of human T cells and chemical hapten exposure. Time point defined: patch test 2, 6 weeks after DPC sensitization. Treatment defined: therapeutic diphenylcyclopropenone sensitization with weekly scalp DPC. TCRdb independently ran MiXCR on the RACE reads; one entry per CDR3 protein. The sample includes fewer than 90,000 distinct CDR3 sequences, 6.5% to 8% seen only once; the top ten take 1% to 1.5%. This material consisted of whole blood, taken in connection with sensitization to the hapten diphenylcyclopropenone (DPC). These receptors were taken from a woman aged 25 to 39 with alopecia areata. Some clones in this sample may be carry-over from other donors' samples.

The gene calls are TRBV18 and TRBJ1-2; D ambiguous. CDR1 and CDR2 from the germline V gene are KGHSH and LQKENI. Trimming shortened V by 3 bases and J by 2 bases, and 13 bases separated the two germline ends. This CDR3 spans 15 amino acids. The DNA for the CDR3 is TGTGCCAGCTCACCCGGGAGAGGGTTGAACTATGGCTACACCTTC. Its protein product is CASSPGRGLNYGYTF.

The chain has TRBV20-1 and TRBJ1-2; D is possibly TRBD1 (5 bases). Trimming took off 3 bases at V and 7 bases at J, with 18 bases between the two ends. CDR1 and CDR2 (germline): DFQATT, SNEGSKA (reference sequence). The CDR3 sequence is 14 residues long. The CDR3 is CSASSPGDFSGYTF. The CDR3 DNA is TGCAGTGCTAGTTCCCCGGGGGATTTCTCTGGCTACACCTTC.

In its sample, this clonotype was seen many times. A junction end diverges from the germline sequence, so it may reflect a read error. The chain has TRBV7-6 and TRBJ2-5; either TRBD1 or TRBD2 may supply D (5 bases each). The CDR3 loop spans 15 amino acids. The germline CDR1 and CDR2 sequences are SGHVS and FNYEAQ. The CDR3 sequence is CASSLARDGKETQYF. The CDR3, as DNA: TGTGCCAGCAGCTTAGCTCGGGACGGAAAAGAAACCCAGTACTTC.

The V call is TRBV18, the J call TRBJ1-4; D call uncertain. CDR3 size: 13 residues. The germline V gene encodes CDR1 KGHSH and CDR2 LQKENI. V lost 2 bases and J 7 bases, leaving 8 bases between the germline ends. The CDR3 is CASSPWGSEKLFF. Written as DNA, the CDR3 is TGTGCCAGCTCACCATGGGGTTCTGAAAAACTGTTTTTT.

This clonotype was counted many times. The chain links TRBV3-1 to TRBJ2-7; D might be TRBD1 (5 bases). Germline V CDR1 and CDR2: LGHDT, YNNKEL (reference sequence). This CDR3 is 14 amino acids long. Trimming stripped 1 base from V and 2 bases from J, with 9 bases between. CDR3 DNA: TGTGCCAGCAGCCAAGGGGGCAGGGCCTACGAGCAGTACTTC. Protein sequence: CASSQGGRAYEQYF.

This clonotype was seen a handful of times. V is TRBV18 and J is TRBJ1-4; a weak D match, TRBD1 (6 bases). This CDR3 has 15 amino acids. Per the germline V gene, CDR1 is KGHSH and CDR2 is LQKENI. Trimming shortened V by 3 bases and J by 6 bases, and 14 bases separated the two germline ends. CDR3 in amino acids: CASSPFTGLDEKLFF. The CDR3 DNA reads as TGTGCCAGCTCACCCTTCACAGGGTTGGATGAAAAACTGTTTTTT.

This clonotype was counted ten times or more. The chain has TRBV12-3 or TRBV12-4 and TRBJ2-2; 8 bases align to TRBD2. J gave up 7 bases and V 5 bases, and 12 bases lay outside the gene matches. CDR3 size: 16 residues. The CDR3 protein is CASSTGEAGAVGELFF. The CDR3 nucleotides are TGTGCCAGCAGTACGGGCGAAGCGGGGGCGGTCGGGGAGCTGTTTTTT.

The chain is built from TRBV2 and TRBJ1-6; D is perhaps TRBD1 (5 bases). The CDR3 consists of 12 residues. Germline loops: CDR1 SNHLY, CDR2 FYNNEI. The ends were cut back, 10 bases at V and 7 bases at J, with 11 bases in the middle. CDR3 in amino acids: CATATANSPLHF. The CDR3 nucleotides are TGTGCCACGGCGACAGCCAATTCACCCCTCCACTTT.

This clonotype was picked up a small number of times. The chain combines TRBV10-3 with TRBJ2-7; D possibly corresponds to TRBD1 (6 bases). Germline CDR1 ENHRY, CDR2 SYGVKD. V lost 3 bases and J lost 4, with 7 bases in between. The CDR3 loop spans 12 amino acids. CDR3 in amino acids: CAISDQGYEQYF. The CDR3 DNA follows: TGTGCCATCAGTGACCAGGGGTACGAGCAGTACTTC.